The 8 T cell receptor beta chains presented below share a single source sample, sequenced in a study of identical twins. TCRdb re-derived calls from the 5' RACE reads in MiXCR, one entry per CDR3 protein. Of more than 600,000 distinct CDR3 sequences in the sample, around a sixth were seen once. This same sample was also taken into another study, of T cells expressing NK-cell markers.

Sequenced material: PBMCs. Source of these receptors: a woman aged 18-29 years in good health.

There are a few counts of this clonotype. V is TRBV20-1 and J is TRBJ2-2; D might be TRBD1 or TRBD2, each matching 6 bases. The V gene lost 3 bases and the J gene lost 0 bases, with 14 bases spanning the gap. The CDR3 spans 16 residues. Germline CDR1 reads DFQATT; CDR2 reads SNEGSKA (reference sequence). The CDR3, as DNA: TGCAGTGCTAGGGGGTGGGGGGCGTCGAACACCGGGGAGCTGTTTTTT. It is translated as CSARGWGASNTGELFF.

In this sample, this clonotype turned up a few times. This chain joins TRBV12-3 or TRBV12-4 and TRBJ2-1; 8 nucleotides align to TRBD2. This CDR3 is built from 13 residues. The ends lost 6 bases at V and 5 bases at J; junction bases unmatched: 3. CDR3 residues: CASRGLGHNEQFF. As DNA, the CDR3 is TGTGCCAGCAGGGGACTAGGACACAATGAGCAGTTCTTC.

J is TRBJ2-1 and V is TRBV3-1, with a tentative D call TRBD2 (6 bases). The CDR3 is 15 residues long. Germline CDR1 reads LGHDT; CDR2 reads YNNKEL (reference sequence). Trimming pared 4 bases from V and 2 bases from J, leaving 12 bases between. CDR3 sequence (DNA): TGTGCCAGCAGCCGAGGGATAGCGGCCTACAATGAGCAGTTCTTC. This encodes CASSRGIAAYNEQFF.

The V and J genes are TRBV6-5 and TRBJ1-2, with TRBD1 matching over 8 bases. Germline V lookup: CDR1 MNHEY, CDR2 SVGAGI. The V gene end was trimmed by 2 bases and the J gene end by 6 bases; junction bases not matched to a gene: 8. There are 15 residues in the CDR3. The CDR3 region is CASSYAQGAFDGYTF. CDR3 DNA: TGTGCCAGCAGTTACGCCCAGGGGGCATTCGATGGCTACACCTTC.

The CDR3 sequence: CASSESLRGSNEQYF. The DNA for the CDR3 is TGTGCCAGCAGCGAGAGTTTGCGGGGGTCCAACGAGCAGTACTTC. The chain recombines TRBV9 with TRBJ2-7, with 7 nucleotides matching TRBD2. V lost 3 bases to trimming and J lost 5 bases; unmatched junction nucleotides: 11. The CDR3 consists of 15 residues. Looked up from germline, CDR1 is SGDLS and CDR2 is YYNGEE.

This clonotype was detected only a few times. The CDR3 is CSARSMVGLAGYNEQFF. The CDR3 DNA sequence: TGCAGTGCTAGGAGTATGGTGGGTCTAGCGGGGTACAATGAGCAGTTCTTC. The chain uses TRBV20-1 and TRBJ2-1; the match to TRBD2 covers 9 bases. This CDR3 spans 17 amino acids. CDR1 is DFQATT and CDR2 is SNEGSKA in the germline V gene (reference sequence). J gave up 4 bases and V 3 bases, and 13 bases lay outside the gene matches.

The J gene is TRBJ1-6, the V gene TRBV20-1; D gene uncertain. CDR1 is DFQATT, CDR2 SNEGSKA, per germline (reference sequence). V lost 1 base and J 13 bases, leaving 17 bases between the germline ends. This CDR3 is 14 amino acids long. The CDR3 sequence is CSARAQTELGPLHF. The CDR3 coding sequence is TGCAGTGCTAGAGCCCAGACGGAACTCGGGCCCCTCCACTTT.

J is TRBJ2-3 and V is TRBV5-1; TRBD1 is a possible D gene (5 bases). Germline V gene sequence: CDR1 SGHRS, CDR2 YFSETQ. This CDR3 has 17 residues. The V end was cut by 3 bases, the J end by 5 bases, with 22 bases between. CDR3 DNA: TGCGCCAGCAGCTCGGATCCTCTGACGTACCAGGGAGATACGCAGTATTTT. It specifies CASSSDPLTYQGDTQYF.